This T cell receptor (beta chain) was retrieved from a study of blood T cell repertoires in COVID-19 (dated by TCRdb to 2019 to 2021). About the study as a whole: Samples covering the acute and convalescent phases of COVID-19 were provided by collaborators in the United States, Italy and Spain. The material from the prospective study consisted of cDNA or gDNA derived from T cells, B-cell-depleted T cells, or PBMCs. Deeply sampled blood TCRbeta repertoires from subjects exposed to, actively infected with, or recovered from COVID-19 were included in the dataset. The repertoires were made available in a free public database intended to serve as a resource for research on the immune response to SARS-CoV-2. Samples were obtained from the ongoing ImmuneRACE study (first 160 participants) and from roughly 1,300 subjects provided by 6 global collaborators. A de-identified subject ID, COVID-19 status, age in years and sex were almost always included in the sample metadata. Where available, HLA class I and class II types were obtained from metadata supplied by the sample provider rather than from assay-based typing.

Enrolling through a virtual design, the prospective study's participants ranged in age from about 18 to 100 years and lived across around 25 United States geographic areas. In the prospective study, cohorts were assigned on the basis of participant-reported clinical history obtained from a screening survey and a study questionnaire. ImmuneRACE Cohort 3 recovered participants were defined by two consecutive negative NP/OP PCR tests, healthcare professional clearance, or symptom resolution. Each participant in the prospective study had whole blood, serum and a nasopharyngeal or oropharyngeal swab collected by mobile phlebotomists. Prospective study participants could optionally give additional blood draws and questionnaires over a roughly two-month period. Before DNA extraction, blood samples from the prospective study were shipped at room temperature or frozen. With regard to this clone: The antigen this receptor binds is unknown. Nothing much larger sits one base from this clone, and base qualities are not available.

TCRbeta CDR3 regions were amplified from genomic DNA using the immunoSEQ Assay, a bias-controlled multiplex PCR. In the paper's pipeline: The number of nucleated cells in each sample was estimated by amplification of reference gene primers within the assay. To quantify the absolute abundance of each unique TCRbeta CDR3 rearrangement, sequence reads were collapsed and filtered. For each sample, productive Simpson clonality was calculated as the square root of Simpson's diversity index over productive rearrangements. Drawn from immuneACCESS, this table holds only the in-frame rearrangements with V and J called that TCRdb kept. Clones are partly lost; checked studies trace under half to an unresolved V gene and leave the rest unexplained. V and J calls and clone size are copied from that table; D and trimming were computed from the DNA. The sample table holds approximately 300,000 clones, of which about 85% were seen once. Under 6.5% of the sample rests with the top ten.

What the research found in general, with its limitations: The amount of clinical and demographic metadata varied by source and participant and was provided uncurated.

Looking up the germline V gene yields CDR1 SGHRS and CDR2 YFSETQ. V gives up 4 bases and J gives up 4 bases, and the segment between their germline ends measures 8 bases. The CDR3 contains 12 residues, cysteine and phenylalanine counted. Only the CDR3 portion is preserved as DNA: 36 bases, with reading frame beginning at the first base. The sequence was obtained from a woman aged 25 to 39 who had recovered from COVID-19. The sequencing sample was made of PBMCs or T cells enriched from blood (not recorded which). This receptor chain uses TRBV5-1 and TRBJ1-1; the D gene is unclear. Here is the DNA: TGCGCCAGCAGCAGGGAGGGCACTGAAGCTTTCTTT. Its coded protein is CASSREGTEAFF.